Below are 29 T cell receptor beta chains sequenced from a single sample in a study of control samples from healthy donors and cancer patients. The method was immunoSEQ multiplex PCR; TCRdb's version includes in-frame clones alone and lacks a portion of them. The sample carries under 90,000 clones, almost 95% recorded once. The sample taken for sequencing was blood. All receptors derive from a woman in her sixties or seventies in good health.

V usage is TRBV3-1 (or the pseudogene TRBV3-2) and J usage is TRBJ2-3, with D possibly TRBD2 on 5 matching bases. Germline V CDR1 and CDR2: LGHDT, YNNKEL (reference sequence). V was trimmed by 4 bases and J by 5 bases, leaving 13 bases between them. The CDR3 totals 14 residues. CDR3 nucleotide sequence: TGTGCCAGCAGCCGACGGGAAGGGCAAGATACGCAGTATTTT. The encoded protein is CASSRREGQDTQYF.

The rearrangement links TRBV18 to TRBJ2-3, with D perhaps given as TRBD1 or TRBD2 (6 bases each). This CDR3 region has 16 residues. Trimming shortened V by 6 bases and J by 0 bases, and 16 bases separated the two germline ends. Germline V gene lookup returns CDR1 KGHSH and CDR2 LQKENI. CDR3 DNA sequence: TGTGCCAGCTCGCCAAGGCAGGGGACTAGCACAGATACGCAGTATTTT. This translates into CASSPRQGTSTDTQYF. Full variable domain (outside the CDR3, taken from reference TRBV18 and TRBJ2-3): NAGVMQNPRHLVRRRGQEARLRCSPMKGHSHVYWYRQLPEEGLKFMVYLQKENIIDESGMPKERFSAEFPKEGPSILRIQQVVRGDSAAYFCASSPRQGTSTDTQYFGPGTRLTVL.

The chain is built from TRBV24-1 and TRBJ2-2; D is possibly TRBD2 (6 bases). Per the germline V gene, CDR1 is KGHDR and CDR2 is SFDVKD. The ends were cut back, 4 bases at V and 5 bases at J, with 16 bases in the middle. This CDR3 is 16 amino acids long. The CDR3 sequence is CATSDPTRTLTGELFF. The CDR3 DNA follows: TGTGCCACCAGTGACCCGACTAGAACCTTGACCGGGGAGCTGTTTTTT.

The rearrangement joins TRBV5-5 to TRBJ1-1; D is perhaps TRBD1 (6 bases). The V and J ends lost 1 base and 3 bases respectively, with 19 bases between them. Germline CDR1 and CDR2: SGHKS and YYEKEE (reference sequence). CDR3 length equals 17 residues. This CDR3 reads CASSLILGTKRDTEAFF. The CDR3 DNA reads as TGTGCCAGCAGCTTGATACTCGGGACAAAAAGGGACACTGAAGCTTTCTTT.

The V and J genes are TRBV5-1 and TRBJ2-1; TRBD1 might be the D (6 bases). V was shortened by 0 bases and J by 3 bases, with 10 bases between the two germline ends. CDR3 length equals 15 residues. Germline loops: CDR1 SGHRS, CDR2 YFSETQ. The CDR3 spells CASSLGQDRYNEQFF. CDR3 bases: TGCGCCAGCAGCTTGGGACAGGACCGCTACAATGAGCAGTTCTTC.

This clone appeared a single time. The J gene is TRBJ1-3, the V gene TRBV9; D gene unclear. Germline V lookup: CDR1 SGDLS, CDR2 YYNGEE. V was cut by 4 bases and J by 2 bases, with 16 bases left in between. This CDR3 region has 16 residues. The CDR3 DNA reads as TGTGCCAGCAGCCCGAGCTTGGTTATGACTGGAAACACCATATATTTT. It encodes CASSPSLVMTGNTIYF.

The rearrangement joins TRBV15 to TRBJ1-2, with 7 positions matching TRBD1. CDR1 and CDR2 from the germline V gene are LNHNV and YYDKDF (reference sequence). The V gene end was trimmed by 5 bases and the J gene end by 2 bases; junction bases not matched to a gene: 5. The CDR3 is 14 residues long. This CDR3 reads CATSGTAVNYGYTF. The CDR3 DNA follows: TGTGCCACCAGCGGGACAGCAGTGAACTATGGCTACACCTTC.

This clone was seen just once. The gene calls are TRBV29-1 and TRBJ2-5; 9 bases line up with TRBD2. CDR1 is SQVTM and CDR2 is ANQGSEA in the germline V gene. The V gene end was trimmed by 4 bases and the J gene end by 7 bases; junction bases not matched to a gene: 10. The CDR3 extends over 14 amino acids. CDR3: CSVGGGRAPATQYF. CDR3 in DNA: TGCAGCGTTGGCGGCGGGAGGGCCCCGGCGACCCAGTACTTC.

This clone was seen more than once but under ten times. This chain joins TRBV19 and TRBJ2-5; D may be TRBD2 (5 bases). The CDR3 runs to 13 residues. Germline lookup yields CDR1 LNHDA and CDR2 SQIVND (reference sequence). V was shortened by 2 bases and J by 3 bases, with 7 bases between the two germline ends. The CDR3 spells CASSISGKETQYF. CDR3 bases: TGTGCCAGTAGTATATCGGGGAAAGAGACCCAGTACTTC.

V is TRBV18 and J is TRBJ1-2; D remains unclear. The CDR3 consists of 15 residues. The germline V and J ends were trimmed by 2 bases and 3 bases, with 13 bases remaining between them. Germline V gene sequence: CDR1 KGHSH, CDR2 LQKENI. CDR3 loop: CASSPGTSADYGYTF. The CDR3 DNA follows: TGTGCCAGCTCACCAGGAACCAGTGCCGACTATGGCTACACCTTC.

The gene calls are TRBV30 and TRBJ1-1, with D possibly TRBD1 on 5 matching bases. This CDR3 comprises 13 residues. CDR1 is GTSNPN, CDR2 SVGIG, per germline (reference sequence). Trimming left V 5 bases short and J 3 bases short, with 13 bases between. The CDR3 coding sequence is TGTGCCTGGGTATGGGCGGGGGACACTGAAGCTTTCTTT. As protein: CAWVWAGDTEAFF.

This chain connects TRBV27 to TRBJ1-1; 7 positions match TRBD1. This CDR3 contains 17 residues. Trimming cost V 4 bases and J 4 bases; bases outside gene matches: 15. Germline CDR1 reads MNHEY; CDR2 reads SMNVEV (reference sequence). This CDR3 is CASSWRRGQTVFTEAFF. CDR3 in DNA: TGTGCCAGCAGTTGGAGACGGGGACAGACAGTCTTCACTGAAGCTTTCTTT.

V and J are TRBV25-1 and TRBJ1-2, with TRBD1 identical over 9 bases. V dropped 6 bases and J dropped 4; count of bases not matched to a gene: 12. Germline CDR1 reads MGHDK; CDR2 reads SYGVNS. This CDR3 is built from 16 residues. CDR3 in DNA: TGTGCCAGCAGCCTAACCGGGGGACAGGGTATCTATGGCTACACCTTC. It is translated as CASSLTGGQGIYGYTF.

The chain uses TRBV19 and TRBJ2-7, with TRBD1 as a possible D gene (5 bases). The ends were cut back, 3 bases at V and 0 bases at J, with 6 bases in the middle. CDR1 and CDR2 (germline): LNHDA, SQIVND (reference sequence). This CDR3 region has 13 residues. The CDR3 spells CASSITGSYEQYF. CDR3 DNA: TGTGCCAGTAGTATTACAGGCTCCTACGAGCAGTACTTC.

The J gene is TRBJ2-1, the V gene TRBV11-2; possible D gene TRBD1, 5 bases. CDR1 is SGHAT, CDR2 FQNNGV, per germline. CDR3 length: 14 residues. The V and J ends lost 3 bases and 4 bases respectively, with 10 bases between them. The CDR3 DNA is TGTGCCAGCAGCTTGTCGACAGAGTACAATGAGCAGTTCTTC. Translated: CASSLSTEYNEQFF.

This chain connects TRBV29-1 to TRBJ1-1; possible D gene TRBD1, 5 bases. The CDR3 runs 12 residues. Trimming shortened V by 4 bases and J by 2 bases, and 8 bases separated the two germline ends. From germline, CDR1 is SQVTM and CDR2 ANQGSEA. The CDR3 loop is CSVGQGNTEAFF. CDR3 nucleotides: TGCAGCGTTGGGCAGGGCAACACTGAAGCTTTCTTT.

J is TRBJ1-6 and V is TRBV7-9, with unresolved D. The CDR3 loop spans 12 amino acids. CDR1 and CDR2 from the germline V gene are SEHNR and FQNEAQ (reference sequence). V was pared by 1 base and J by 9 bases, with 4 bases between. For the CDR3, the DNA is TGTGCCAGCAGCTTAGGCGTTTCACCCCTCCACTTT. Its translation: CASSLGVSPLHF. Full variable domain (remainder filled in from reference TRBV7-9 and TRBJ1-6): DTGVSQNPRHKITKRGQNVTFRCDPISEHNRLYWYRQTLGQGPEFLTYFQNEAQLEKSRLLSDRFSAERPKGSFSTLEIQRTEQGDSAMYLCASSLGVSPLHFGNGTRLTVT.

The chain combines TRBV15 with TRBJ2-7, with 9 bases lining up with TRBD1. Germline trimming cut 0 bases from V and 5 bases from J; bases unmatched to any gene: 5. The CDR3 is made up of 15 amino acids. Per the germline V gene, CDR1 is LNHNV and CDR2 is YYDKDF (reference sequence). The CDR3 DNA follows: TGTGCCACCAGCAGAGACGGGACAGGGCGCCACGAGCAGTACTTC. Translating it yields CATSRDGTGRHEQYF.

Concerning this clone itself: Other DNA sequences from this sample encode an identical CDR3 as well. The CDR3 sequence: CAISESKGGNTEAFF. The CDR3 bases are TGTGCCATCAGTGAGTCGAAAGGGGGGAACACTGAAGCTTTCTTT. The genes are TRBV10-3 and TRBJ1-1, with D perhaps TRBD1 (6 bases). Per the germline V gene, CDR1 is ENHRY and CDR2 is SYGVKD. The ends were cut back, 0 bases at V and 1 base at J, with 9 bases in the middle. The CDR3 sequence is 15 residues long.

The rearrangement uses TRBV7-2 and TRBJ2-3; a weak D match, TRBD2 (6 bases). CDR1 is SGHTA and CDR2 is FQGNSA in the germline V gene. V lost 1 base and J 4 bases, leaving 12 bases between the germline ends. The CDR3 consists of 15 residues. The CDR3 protein is CASSLVGGSPDTQYF. The CDR3 bases are TGTGCCAGCAGCTTAGTGGGAGGTTCGCCAGATACGCAGTATTTT.

This sequence joins TRBV5-4 and TRBJ1-2; a possible D gene is TRBD1 (6 bases). This CDR3 region has 15 residues. The ends were cut back, 4 bases at V and 5 bases at J, with 18 bases in the middle. CDR1 is SGHNT, CDR2 YYREEE, per germline (reference sequence). This CDR3 reads CASSKGQTPGYGYTF. The DNA for the CDR3 is TGTGCCAGCAGCAAAGGACAGACTCCTGGATATGGCTACACCTTC.

DNA for the CDR3: TGTGCCAGCAGTGATGGGACTAGCGGGAGTTGGGAGACCCAGTACTTC. It translates to CASSDGTSGSWETQYF. The V call is TRBV2, the J call TRBJ2-5, with TRBD2 identical over 14 bases. With V trimmed by 3 bases and J by 5 bases, 5 bases remained unmatched. CDR3 length: 16 amino acids. CDR1 is SNHLY and CDR2 is FYNNEI in the germline V gene.

J is TRBJ2-5 and V is TRBV7-8; D not certain. Germline V lookup: CDR1 SGHVS, CDR2 FQNEAQ. Deletions cut 6 bases from V and 7 bases from J, with 12 bases between. There are 12 residues in the CDR3. The CDR3, as DNA: TGTGCCAGCAGTAATAGGGCTTTGACCCAGTACTTC. Protein product: CASSNRALTQYF.

The gene calls are TRBV21-1 and TRBJ1-3; the table's D call TRBD1 went unverified against the DNA. TRBV21-1 is a recognized pseudogene. The CDR3 spans 14 residues. CDR3 protein: CASRKTVPGNTIYF. Here the CDR3 DNA reads TGTGCCAGCAGAAAGACAGTACCTGGAAACACCATATATTTT.

This clone was counted a few times. The J gene is TRBJ1-2, the V gene TRBV28; possibly TRBD1 for D (5 bases). V shed 6 bases and J shed 7 bases, with 15 bases lying between them. The CDR3 totals 13 residues. Germline assignment: CDR1 MDHEN and CDR2 SYDVKM. CDR3 residues: CASSPGTFGGYTF. The CDR3 bases are TGTGCCAGCAGCCCAGGGACTTTTGGTGGCTACACCTTC.

The CDR3 protein is CASSGTTTTLLETQYF. For the CDR3, the DNA is TGTGCCAGCAGTGGGACGACTACTACGTTGTTGGAGACCCAGTACTTC. This rearrangement joins TRBV2 to TRBJ2-5; tentatively, D is TRBD2 (5 bases). CDR3 length: 16 amino acids. V shed 4 bases and J shed 5 bases, with 20 bases lying between them. Per the germline V gene, CDR1 is SNHLY and CDR2 is FYNNEI. Combining the CDR3 with reference TRBV2 and TRBJ2-5 gives the whole variable domain EPEVTQTPSHQVTQMGQEVILRCVPISNHLYFYWYRQILGQKVEFLVSFYNNEISEKSEIFDDQFSVERPDGSNFTLKIRSTKLEDSAMYFCASSGTTTTLLETQYFGPGTRLLVL.

The J gene is TRBJ1-6, the V gene TRBV28; 10 bases map to TRBD1. V lost 7 bases to trimming and J lost 10 bases; unmatched junction nucleotides: 4. CDR3 length: 13 amino acids. CDR1 and CDR2 (germline): MDHEN, SYDVKM. CDR3 residues: CASTGTGDSPLHF. The CDR3 region has the DNA TGTGCCAGCACCGGGACAGGGGACTCACCCCTCCACTTT. The full variable domain, its missing parts supplied by reference TRBV28 and TRBJ1-6, is DVKVTQSSRYLVKRTGEKVFLECVQDMDHENMFWYRQDPGLGLRLIYFSYDVKMKEKGDIPEGYSVSREKKERFSLILESASTNQTSMYLCASTGTGDSPLHFGNGTRLTVT.

This clone was counted a few times. The chain recombines TRBV30 with TRBJ2-1; maybe TRBD1 (5 bases). Germline V gene data show CDR1 as GTSNPN and CDR2 as SVGIG (reference sequence). V was shortened by 3 bases and J by 10 bases, with 19 bases between the two germline ends. The CDR3 loop spans 14 amino acids. As DNA, the CDR3 is TGTGCCTGGAGAACGGCCTCAAATTACAGGGAGCAGTTCTTC. It specifies CAWRTASNYREQFF.

The rearrangement uses TRBV9 and TRBJ2-2, with a weak D call TRBD2 (5 bases). This CDR3 comprises 15 residues. CDR1 is SGDLS and CDR2 is YYNGEE in the germline V gene. V lost 4 bases, J lost 5 bases, and 15 bases lay in between. The CDR3 nucleotides are TGTGCCAGCAGCCTCTCTTGGTCGGGAACCGGGGAGCTGTTTTTT. Encoded protein: CASSLSWSGTGELFF.